The present entry profiles one TCR beta chain with its context. Its antigen is unknown. An end of the junction does not agree with germline; a read error may underlie this. The CDR3 is made up of 14 amino acids. The V gene's germline CDR1 is SGHTA and CDR2 FQGNSA. This entry is derived from a study of breast tumors, draining lymph nodes, adjacent tissues. Study-wide results and caveats: Tumor and nontumor repertoires were significantly more similar in luminal-like than in basal-like breast cancer. Tumors had less TCR diversity than lymph nodes, more than nontumor tissue.

TCRdb itself ran the multiplex PCR reads through MiXCR, one entry per CDR3 protein. The table includes approximately 63,000 distinct CDR3 sequences, 45% to 65% detected once. The TCR was taken from a female donor with breast cancer. Some clones in this sample may be carry-over from other donors' samples. This chain links TRBV7-2 with TRBJ1-1; weak D call: TRBD1 (5 bases). The sample consisted of breast tumor tissue. CDR3 loop: CASSLQSGNNEAFF. CDR3 nucleotides: TGTGCCAGCAGCTTACAATCAGGGAACAATGAAGCTTTCTTT.